The 17 T cell receptor beta chains given below trace back to one sample, sequenced in a study of a mutant IDH1 vaccine in newly diagnosed glioma (dated by TCRdb to the early 2020s). The antigens of these receptors remain unknown. Sample time point, as interpreted from the label and publication: week 35, safety follow-up. Each vaccine dose, consisting of 300 ug of a 20-mer mutant IDH1 peptide in Montanide, was administered subcutaneously with topical imiquimod. Libraries were built with the immunoSEQ multiplex PCR assay. TCRdb holds this immuneACCESS table with in-frame rearrangements only. Some clones are missing; in checked studies, unresolved V genes explain under half, and the rest has no known cause. This sample holds roughly 30,000 clones; more than 65% were observed only once. The ten largest clones capture roughly 14% of the sample. This specimen consisted of PBMCs, obtained from a glioma patient whose treatment included an IDH1 peptide vaccine. The receptors come from a man in his thirties or forties with glioma.

The V gene is TRBV11-2, the J gene TRBJ2-3, with D unclear. The CDR3 contains 14 residues. CDR1 is SGHAT, CDR2 FQNNGV, per germline. V lost 5 bases, J lost 2 bases, and 11 bases lay in between. The DNA of the CDR3 is TGTGCCAGCAGCCGCGGAAGATTCACAGATACGCAGTATTTT. This sequence encodes CASSRGRFTDTQYF.

The chain recombines TRBV4-1 with TRBJ2-7; TRBD1 agrees at 7 bases. With 4 bases clipped from V and 0 bases from J, the junction kept 3 bases outside the gene matches. The CDR3 runs 14 residues. The germline gives CDR1 MGHRA, CDR2 YSYEKL. The CDR3 DNA is TGCGCCAGCAGCCCCCGGGACAGCTCCTACGAGCAGTACTTC. Translating gives CASSPRDSSYEQYF.

This chain connects TRBV6-5 to TRBJ1-1; the D gene is possibly TRBD1 (5 bases). Germline lookup yields CDR1 MNHEY and CDR2 SVGAGI. Between the trimmed V and J ends, which lost 0 bases and 5 bases, there was a span of 13 bases. The CDR3 runs 15 residues. The CDR3 nucleotides read TGTGCCAGCAGTTACTCCCTTTGGGGGGGAACTGAAGCTTTCTTT. Its translation: CASSYSLWGGTEAFF.

The chain carries TRBV7-9 and TRBJ2-3; 9 bases agree with TRBD1. The CDR3 consists of 15 residues. Germline V lookup: CDR1 SEHNR, CDR2 FQNEAQ (reference sequence). Trimming removed 9 bases from V and 0 bases from J; junction bases left unmatched: 7. The CDR3 is CARSLGTGSTDTQYF. CDR3 coding DNA: TGTGCCAGGTCACTCGGGACAGGGAGCACAGATACGCAGTATTTT.

The chain couples TRBV4-1 to TRBJ2-7; D might be TRBD1 or TRBD2, each matching 6 bases. The CDR3 length is 17 residues. With 1 base removed from V and 0 bases from J, the gap between germline ends came to 16 bases. Germline V gives CDR1 MGHRA, CDR2 YSYEKL. CDR3 region: CASSQGKGGDTSYEQYF. In DNA, the CDR3 is TGCGCCAGCAGCCAAGGTAAAGGAGGGGACACCTCCTACGAGCAGTACTTC.

This clone has just one count. V and J are TRBV19 and TRBJ2-7, with a tentative D call TRBD1 (6 bases). The CDR3 runs 16 residues. V lost 3 bases, J lost 2 bases, and 17 bases lay in between. The germline V gene encodes CDR1 LNHDA and CDR2 SQIVND (reference sequence). CDR3 sequence reads: CASSIRRGQPPYEQYF. Written as DNA, the CDR3 is TGTGCCAGTAGTATCAGGAGAGGACAGCCTCCCTACGAGCAGTACTTC.

The chain employs TRBV5-1 and TRBJ2-5; D is unclear. Germline V gene data show CDR1 as SGHRS and CDR2 as YFSETQ. This CDR3 has 13 amino acids. Trimming stripped 4 bases from V and 0 bases from J, with 7 bases between. CDR3 loop: CASSKEYQETQYF. DNA of the CDR3: TGCGCCAGCAGCAAGGAGTACCAAGAGACCCAGTACTTC.

The rearrangement links TRBV5-4 to TRBJ2-2; the D is unclear. V lost 0 bases and J lost 4, with 7 bases in between. CDR1 SGHNT and CDR2 YYREEE come from the germline V gene (reference sequence). The length of the CDR3 is 14 residues. The CDR3, as DNA: TGTGCCAGCAGCTTGGGTCAGATCACCGGGGAGCTGTTTTTT. This translates into CASSLGQITGELFF. Filled out from reference TRBV5-4 and TRBJ2-2, the complete variable domain reads ETGVTQSPTHLIKTRGQQVTLRCSSQSGHNTVSWYQQALGQGPQFIFQYYREEENGRGNFPPRFSGLQFPNYSSELNVNALELDDSALYLCASSLGQITGELFFGEGSRLTVL.

CDR3 nucleotides: TGCGCCAGCGTCGAGGGGGGGGAAGGAGGCACAGATACGCAGTATTTT. It specifies CASVEGGEGGTDTQYF. The chain links TRBV5-1 to TRBJ2-3; the D gene is possibly TRBD2 (7 bases). Trimming pared 7 bases from V and 1 base from J, leaving 19 bases between. This CDR3 contains 16 residues. The germline gives CDR1 SGHRS, CDR2 YFSETQ.

The chain has TRBV7-9 and TRBJ2-7, with a weak D call TRBD1 (6 bases). Trimming cost V 3 bases and J 0 bases, with 12 bases left between them. The CDR3 has 15 residues. From germline, CDR1 is SEHNR and CDR2 FQNEAQ (reference sequence). The DNA of the CDR3 is TGTGCCAGCAGCTTTCCGACAGGTTACTCCTACGAGCAGTACTTC. It translates to CASSFPTGYSYEQYF.

The V call is TRBV19, the J call TRBJ2-3; D is perhaps TRBD1 (5 bases). This CDR3 comprises 14 residues. Trimming took off 5 bases at V and 6 bases at J, with 15 bases between the two ends. Germline CDR1 LNHDA, CDR2 SQIVND (reference sequence). The CDR3 DNA reads as TGTGCCAGTAGTCTGGGCCTCGCAGGGGATACGCAGTATTTT. Translated: CASSLGLAGDTQYF.

The chain joins TRBV27 to TRBJ2-2; 13 positions match TRBD2. V gave up 3 bases and J gave up 7 bases; unmatched junction bases: 5. Germline V lookup: CDR1 MNHEY, CDR2 SMNVEV (reference sequence). CDR3 size: 16 residues. The CDR3, as DNA: TGTGCCAGCAGTTTGGGACTAGCGGGGAGGGGCGGGGAGCTGTTTTTT. Its translation: CASSLGLAGRGGELFF.

The genes are TRBV14 and TRBJ2-1, with 11 bases aligning to TRBD2. The CDR3 runs 15 residues. Germline V gene sequence: CDR1 SGHDN, CDR2 FVKESK. J gave up 9 bases and V 4 bases, and 8 bases lay outside the gene matches. This chain's CDR3 is CASSPNSGREGEQFF. Written as DNA, the CDR3 is TGTGCCAGCAGCCCCAATAGCGGGAGGGAGGGTGAGCAGTTCTTC.

V is TRBV30 and J is TRBJ2-3, with D possibly being TRBD1 (5 bases). In germline, CDR1 is GTSNPN, CDR2 SVGIG (reference sequence). The ends were cut back, 1 base at V and 3 bases at J, with 17 bases in the middle. This CDR3 comprises 16 residues. The CDR3 nucleotides read TGTGCCTGGAGTGCGTGGGGCCAACCCGGAACAGATACGCAGTATTTT. Residues: CAWSAWGQPGTDTQYF.

DNA of the CDR3: TGTGCCAGCAGCGCCGGGACTAGCGGGGGGGAGGCCGAGCAGTACTTC. Its translation is CASSAGTSGGEAEQYF. This chain links TRBV11-2 with TRBJ2-7, with 16 nucleotides matching TRBD2. The CDR3 loop spans 16 amino acids. V lost 5 bases and J lost 6; bases outside the gene matches: 7. Germline CDR1 is SGHAT and CDR2 is FQNNGV.

This chain connects TRBV7-9 to TRBJ1-1, with TRBD1 matching 9 bases. The junction had 8 bases not matched to a gene; V was cut back by 5 bases and J by 4 bases. The germline gives CDR1 SEHNR, CDR2 FQNEAQ (reference sequence). The CDR3 runs 15 residues. CDR3 amino acids: CASSGTGLWSTEAFF. As DNA, the CDR3 is TGTGCCAGCAGCGGGACAGGGTTGTGGAGCACTGAAGCTTTCTTT.

As to this clone: One end of the junction varies from germline; a read error may be responsible. V usage is TRBV9 and J usage is TRBJ2-1, with TRBD1 matching 7 bases. The CDR3 extends over 15 amino acids. Germline lookup yields CDR1 SGDLS and CDR2 YYNGEE. This chain's CDR3 is CASNVQGISYNEQFF. For the CDR3, the DNA is TGTGCCAGCAACGTACAGGGGATCTCCTACAATGAGCAGTTCTTC.